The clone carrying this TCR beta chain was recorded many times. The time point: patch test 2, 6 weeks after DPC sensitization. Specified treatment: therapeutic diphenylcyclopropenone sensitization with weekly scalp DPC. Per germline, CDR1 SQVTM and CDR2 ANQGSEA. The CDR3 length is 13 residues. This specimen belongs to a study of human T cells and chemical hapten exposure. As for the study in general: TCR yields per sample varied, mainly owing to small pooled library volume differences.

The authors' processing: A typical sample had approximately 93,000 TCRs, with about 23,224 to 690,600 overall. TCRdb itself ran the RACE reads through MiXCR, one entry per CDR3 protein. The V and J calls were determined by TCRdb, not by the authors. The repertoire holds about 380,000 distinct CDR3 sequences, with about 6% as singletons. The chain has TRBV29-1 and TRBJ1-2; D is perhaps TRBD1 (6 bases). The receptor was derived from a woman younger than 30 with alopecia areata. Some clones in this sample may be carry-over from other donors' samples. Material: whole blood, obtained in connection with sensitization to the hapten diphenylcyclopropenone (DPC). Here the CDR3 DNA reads TGCAGTGAAGGGGGGGCGTCGGGCTATGGCTACACCTTC. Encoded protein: CSEGGASGYGYTF.